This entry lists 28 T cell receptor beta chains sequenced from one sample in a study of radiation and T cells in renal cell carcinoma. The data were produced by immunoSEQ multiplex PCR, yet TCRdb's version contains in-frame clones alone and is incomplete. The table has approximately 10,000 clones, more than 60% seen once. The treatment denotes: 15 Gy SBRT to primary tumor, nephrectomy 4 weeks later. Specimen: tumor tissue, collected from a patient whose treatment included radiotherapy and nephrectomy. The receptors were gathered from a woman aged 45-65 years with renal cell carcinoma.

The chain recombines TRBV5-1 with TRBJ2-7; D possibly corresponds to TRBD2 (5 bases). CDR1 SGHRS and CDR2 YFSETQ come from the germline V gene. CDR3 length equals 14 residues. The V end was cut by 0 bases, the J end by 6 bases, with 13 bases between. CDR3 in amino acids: CASSLEVEASEQYF. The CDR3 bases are TGCGCCAGCAGCTTGGAGGTGGAGGCTAGCGAGCAGTACTTC.

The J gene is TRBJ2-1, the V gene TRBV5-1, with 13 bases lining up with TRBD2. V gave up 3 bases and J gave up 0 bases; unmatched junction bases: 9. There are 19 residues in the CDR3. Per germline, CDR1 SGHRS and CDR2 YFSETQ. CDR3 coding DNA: TGCGCCAGCAGCTCGGTCGGGACTAGCGGGACCAGCTCCTACAATGAGCAGTTCTTC. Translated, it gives CASSSVGTSGTSSYNEQFF. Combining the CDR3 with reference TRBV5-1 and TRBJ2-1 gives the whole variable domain KAGVTQTPRYLIKTRGQQVTLSCSPISGHRSVSWYQQTPGQGLQFLFEYFSETQRNKGNFPGRFSGRQFSNSRSEMNVSTLELGDSALYLCASSSVGTSGTSSYNEQFFGPGTRLTVL.

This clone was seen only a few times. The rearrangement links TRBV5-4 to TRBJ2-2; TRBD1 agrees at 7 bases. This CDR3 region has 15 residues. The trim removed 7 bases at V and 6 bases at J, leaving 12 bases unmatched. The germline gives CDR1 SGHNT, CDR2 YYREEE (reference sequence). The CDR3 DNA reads TGTGCCAGCGGCAAACAGGGGCGGTCCGCCGGGGAGCTGTTTTTT. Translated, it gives CASGKQGRSAGELFF.

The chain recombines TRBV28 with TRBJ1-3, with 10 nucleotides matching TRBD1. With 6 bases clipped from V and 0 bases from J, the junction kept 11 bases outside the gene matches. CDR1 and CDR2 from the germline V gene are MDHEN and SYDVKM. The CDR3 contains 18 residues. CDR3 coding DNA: TGTGCCAGCAGCCGACCCTCCGGGACAGGGGTCTCTGGAAACACCATATATTTT. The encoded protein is CASSRPSGTGVSGNTIYF. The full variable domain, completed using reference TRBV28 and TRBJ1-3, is DVKVTQSSRYLVKRTGEKVFLECVQDMDHENMFWYRQDPGLGLRLIYFSYDVKMKEKGDIPEGYSVSREKKERFSLILESASTNQTSMYLCASSRPSGTGVSGNTIYFGEGSWLTVV.

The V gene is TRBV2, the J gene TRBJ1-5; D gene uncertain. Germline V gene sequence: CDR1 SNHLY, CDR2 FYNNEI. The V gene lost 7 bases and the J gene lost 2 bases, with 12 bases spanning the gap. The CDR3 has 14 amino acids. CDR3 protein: CASTSDGGNQPQHF. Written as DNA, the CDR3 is TGTGCCAGCACCAGCGACGGGGGCAATCAGCCCCAGCATTTT.

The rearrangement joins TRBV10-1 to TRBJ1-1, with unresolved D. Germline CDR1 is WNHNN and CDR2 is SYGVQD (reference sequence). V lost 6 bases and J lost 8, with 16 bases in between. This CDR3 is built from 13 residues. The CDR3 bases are TGCGCCAGCAGCCGGGCACCCGAAAAAGAAGCTTTCTTT. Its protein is CASSRAPEKEAFF.

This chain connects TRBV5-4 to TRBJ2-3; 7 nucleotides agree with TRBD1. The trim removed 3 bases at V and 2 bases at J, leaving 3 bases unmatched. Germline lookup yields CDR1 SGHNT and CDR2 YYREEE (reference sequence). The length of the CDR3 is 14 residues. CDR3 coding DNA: TGTGCCAGCAGCTCGACAGGGACCACAGATACGCAGTATTTT. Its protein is CASSSTGTTDTQYF.

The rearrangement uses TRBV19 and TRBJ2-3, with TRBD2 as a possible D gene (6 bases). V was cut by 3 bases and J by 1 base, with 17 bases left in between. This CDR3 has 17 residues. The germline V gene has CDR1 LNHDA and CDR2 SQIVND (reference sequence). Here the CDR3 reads CASSIRRDLGGTDTQYF. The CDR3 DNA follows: TGTGCCAGTAGTATTCGGCGGGATCTCGGGGGCACAGATACGCAGTATTTT.

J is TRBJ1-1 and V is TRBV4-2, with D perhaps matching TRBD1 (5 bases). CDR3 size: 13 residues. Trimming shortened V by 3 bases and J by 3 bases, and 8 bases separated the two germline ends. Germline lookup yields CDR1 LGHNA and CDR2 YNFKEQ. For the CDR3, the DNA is TGTGCCAGCAGCCAGGGGGTAGACACTGAAGCTTTCTTT. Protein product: CASSQGVDTEAFF.

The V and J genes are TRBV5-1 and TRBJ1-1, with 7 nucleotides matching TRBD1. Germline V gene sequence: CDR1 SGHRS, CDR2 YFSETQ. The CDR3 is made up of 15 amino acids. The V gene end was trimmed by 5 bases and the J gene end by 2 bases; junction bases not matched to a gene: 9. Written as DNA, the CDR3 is TGCGCCAGCAGACGTGGGACAGACGTAAACACTGAAGCTTTCTTT. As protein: CASRRGTDVNTEAFF.

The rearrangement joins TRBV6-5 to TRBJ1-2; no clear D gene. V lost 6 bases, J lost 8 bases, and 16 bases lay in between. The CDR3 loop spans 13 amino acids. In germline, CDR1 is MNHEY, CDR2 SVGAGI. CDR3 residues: CASRNPNSRGYTF. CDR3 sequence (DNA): TGTGCCAGCAGAAATCCTAACTCCCGGGGCTACACCTTC.

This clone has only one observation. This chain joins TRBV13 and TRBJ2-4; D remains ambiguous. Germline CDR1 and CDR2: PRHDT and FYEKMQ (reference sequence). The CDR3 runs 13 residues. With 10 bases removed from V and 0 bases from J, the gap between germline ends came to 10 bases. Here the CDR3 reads CATDTLAKNIQYF. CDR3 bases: TGTGCCACGGATACCCTAGCCAAAAACATTCAGTACTTC.

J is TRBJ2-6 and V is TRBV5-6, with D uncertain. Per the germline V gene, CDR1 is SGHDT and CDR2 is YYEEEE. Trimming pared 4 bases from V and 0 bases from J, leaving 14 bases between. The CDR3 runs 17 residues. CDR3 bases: TGTGCCAGCAGCCGACGACTGGTCCCCTCTGGGGCCAACGTCCTGACTTTC. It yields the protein CASSRRLVPSGANVLTF.

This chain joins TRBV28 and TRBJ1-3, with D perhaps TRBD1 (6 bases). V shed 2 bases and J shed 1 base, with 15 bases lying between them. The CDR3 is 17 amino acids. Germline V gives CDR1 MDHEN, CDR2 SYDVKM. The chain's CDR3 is CASSLAAGDISGNTIYF. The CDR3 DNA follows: TGTGCCAGCAGTTTAGCGGCAGGGGACATTTCTGGAAACACCATATATTTT.

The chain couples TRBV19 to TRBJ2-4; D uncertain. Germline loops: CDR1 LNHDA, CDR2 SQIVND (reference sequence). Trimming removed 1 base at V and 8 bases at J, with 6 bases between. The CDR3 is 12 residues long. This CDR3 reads CASSIGRDIQYF. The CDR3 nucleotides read TGTGCCAGTAGTATAGGTAGGGACATTCAGTACTTC. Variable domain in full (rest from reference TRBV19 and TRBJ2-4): DGGITQSPKYLFRKEGQNVTLSCEQNLNHDAMYWYRQDPGQGLRLIYYSQIVNDFQKGDIAEGYSVSREKKESFPLTVTSAQKNPTAFYLCASSIGRDIQYFGAGTRLSVL.

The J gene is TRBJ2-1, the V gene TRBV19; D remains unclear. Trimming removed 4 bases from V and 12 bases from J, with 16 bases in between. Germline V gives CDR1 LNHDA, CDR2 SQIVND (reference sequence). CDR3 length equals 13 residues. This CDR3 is CASSKVGDWWQFF. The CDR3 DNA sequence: TGTGCCAGTAGTAAGGTTGGGGATTGGTGGCAGTTCTTC. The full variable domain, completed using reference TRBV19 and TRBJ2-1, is DGGITQSPKYLFRKEGQNVTLSCEQNLNHDAMYWYRQDPGQGLRLIYYSQIVNDFQKGDIAEGYSVSREKKESFPLTVTSAQKNPTAFYLCASSKVGDWWQFFGPGTRLTVL.

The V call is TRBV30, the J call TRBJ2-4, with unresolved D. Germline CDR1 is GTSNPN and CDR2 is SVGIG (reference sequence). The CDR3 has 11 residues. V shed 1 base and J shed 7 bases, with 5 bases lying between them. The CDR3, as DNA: TGTGCCTGGAGTGGGAGTAACATTCAGTACTTC. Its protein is CAWSGSNIQYF. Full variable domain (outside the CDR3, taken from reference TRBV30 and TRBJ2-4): SQTIHQWPATLVQPVGSPLSLECTVEGTSNPNLYWYRQAAGRGLQLLFYSVGIGQISSEVPQNLSASRPQDRQFILSSKKLLLSDSGFYLCAWSGSNIQYFGAGTRLSVL.

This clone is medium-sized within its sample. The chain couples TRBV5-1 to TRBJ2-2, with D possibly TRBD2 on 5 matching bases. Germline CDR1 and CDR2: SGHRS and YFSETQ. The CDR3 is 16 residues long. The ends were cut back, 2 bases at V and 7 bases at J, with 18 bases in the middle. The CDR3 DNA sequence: TGCGCCAGCAGCTTCCTTGAAATAGCTCGGGGCGGGGAGCTGTTTTTT. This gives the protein CASSFLEIARGGELFF.

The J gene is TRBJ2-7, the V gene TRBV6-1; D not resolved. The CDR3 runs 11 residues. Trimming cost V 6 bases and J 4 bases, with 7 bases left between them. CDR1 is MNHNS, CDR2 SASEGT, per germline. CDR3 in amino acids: CASSTFYEQYF. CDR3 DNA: TGTGCCAGCAGCACGTTTTACGAGCAGTACTTC.

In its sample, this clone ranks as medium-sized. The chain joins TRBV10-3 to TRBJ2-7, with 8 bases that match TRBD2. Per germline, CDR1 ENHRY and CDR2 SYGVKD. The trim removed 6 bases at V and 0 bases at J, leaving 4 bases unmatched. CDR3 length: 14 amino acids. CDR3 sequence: CAIREAGDSYEQYF. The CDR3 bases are TGTGCCATCAGGGAAGCGGGAGACTCCTACGAGCAGTACTTC.

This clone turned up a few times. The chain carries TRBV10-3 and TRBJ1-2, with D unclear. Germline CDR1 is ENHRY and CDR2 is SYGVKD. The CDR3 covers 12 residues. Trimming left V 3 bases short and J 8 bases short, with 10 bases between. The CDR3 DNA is TGTGCCATCAGTGACCAAGGGCGCGGCTACACCTTC. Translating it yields CAISDQGRGYTF.

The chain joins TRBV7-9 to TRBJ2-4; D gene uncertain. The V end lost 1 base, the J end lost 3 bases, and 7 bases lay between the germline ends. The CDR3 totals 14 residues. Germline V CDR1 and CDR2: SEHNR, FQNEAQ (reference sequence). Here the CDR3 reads CASSLEGSKNIQYF. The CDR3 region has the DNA TGTGCCAGCAGCTTAGAGGGCAGCAAAAACATTCAGTACTTC.

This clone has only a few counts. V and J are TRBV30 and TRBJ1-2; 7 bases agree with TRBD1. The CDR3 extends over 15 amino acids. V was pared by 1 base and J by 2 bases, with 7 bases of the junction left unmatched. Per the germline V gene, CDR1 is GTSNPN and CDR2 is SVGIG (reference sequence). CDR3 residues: CAWSGISTGNYGYTF. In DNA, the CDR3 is TGTGCCTGGAGTGGGATCTCGACAGGGAACTATGGCTACACCTTC.

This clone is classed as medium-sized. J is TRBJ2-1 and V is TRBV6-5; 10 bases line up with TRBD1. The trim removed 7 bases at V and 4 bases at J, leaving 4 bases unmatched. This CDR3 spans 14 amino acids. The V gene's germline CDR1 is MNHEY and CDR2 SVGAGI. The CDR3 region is CASKTGGYYNEQFF. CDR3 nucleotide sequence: TGTGCCAGCAAGACAGGGGGCTATTACAATGAGCAGTTCTTC.

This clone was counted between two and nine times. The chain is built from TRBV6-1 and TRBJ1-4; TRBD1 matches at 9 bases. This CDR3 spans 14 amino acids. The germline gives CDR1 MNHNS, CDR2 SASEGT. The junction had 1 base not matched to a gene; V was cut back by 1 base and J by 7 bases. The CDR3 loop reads CASSEGTGVEKLFF. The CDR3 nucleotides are TGTGCCAGCAGTGAAGGGACAGGGGTTGAAAAACTGTTTTTT.

CDR3 bases: TGTGCCAGCAGCGTAGATTCCAGCCCCACCGGGGAGCTGTTTTTT. This translates into CASSVDSSPTGELFF. The chain links TRBV9 to TRBJ2-2, with unresolved D. V was shortened by 0 bases and J by 4 bases, with 10 bases between the two germline ends. Germline loops: CDR1 SGDLS, CDR2 YYNGEE. The CDR3 has 15 residues.

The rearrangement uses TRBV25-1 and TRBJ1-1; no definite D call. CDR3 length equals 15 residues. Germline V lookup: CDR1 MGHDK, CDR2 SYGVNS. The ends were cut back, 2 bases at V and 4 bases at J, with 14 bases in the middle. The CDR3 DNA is TGTGCCAGCAGTGAAGGGCGGACCGAGGGCACTGAAGCTTTCTTT. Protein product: CASSEGRTEGTEAFF. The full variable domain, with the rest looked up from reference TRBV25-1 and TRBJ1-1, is EADIYQTPRYLVIGTGKKITLECSQTMGHDKMYWYQQDPGMELHLIHYSYGVNSTEKGDLSSESTVSRIRTEHFPLTLESARPSHTSQYLCASSEGRTEGTEAFFGQGTRLTVV.

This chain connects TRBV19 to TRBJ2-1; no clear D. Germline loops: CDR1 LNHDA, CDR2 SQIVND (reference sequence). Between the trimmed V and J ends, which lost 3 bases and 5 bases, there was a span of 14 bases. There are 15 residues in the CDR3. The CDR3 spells CASSIQVAANNEQFF. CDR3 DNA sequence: TGTGCCAGTAGTATTCAGGTAGCAGCCAACAATGAGCAGTTCTTC.